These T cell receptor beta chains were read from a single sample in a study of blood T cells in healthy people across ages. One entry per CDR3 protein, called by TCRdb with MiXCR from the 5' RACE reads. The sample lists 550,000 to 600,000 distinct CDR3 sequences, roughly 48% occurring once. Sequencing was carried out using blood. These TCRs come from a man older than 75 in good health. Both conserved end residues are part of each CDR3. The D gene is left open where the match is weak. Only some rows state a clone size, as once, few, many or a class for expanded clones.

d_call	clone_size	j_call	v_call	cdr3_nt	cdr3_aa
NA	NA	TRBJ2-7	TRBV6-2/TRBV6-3	TGTGCCAGCAGTTACAAAAACGGACGCCCCGAGCAGTACTTC	CASSYKNGRPEQYF
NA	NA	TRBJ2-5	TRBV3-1	TGTGCCAGCAGCCCCGCAGGACCGCAAACTGCCCAGTACTTC	CASSPAGPQTAQYF
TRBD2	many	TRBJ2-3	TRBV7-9	TGTGCCAGCAGCTTGGGACTAAACACAGATACGCAGTATTTT	CASSLGLNTDTQYF
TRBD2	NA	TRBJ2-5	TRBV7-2	TGTGCCAGCAGCTTATCTGGGACTAGCGTTCGAGAGACCCAGTACTTC	CASSLSGTSVRETQYF
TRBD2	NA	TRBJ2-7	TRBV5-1	TGCGCCAGCAGCTTTTCACCTAGCGGGGGGGCGGTCAACGAGCAGTACTTC	CASSFSPSGGAVNEQYF
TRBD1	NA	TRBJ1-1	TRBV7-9	TGTGCCAGCAGCTTAGTCAGGGGGTCTATGAACACTGAAGCTTTCTTT	CASSLVRGSMNTEAFF
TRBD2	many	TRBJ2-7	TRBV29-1	TGCAGCGTTGACGCCCTCCTTAAGGTGCCGGGAGGTATCTACGAGCAGTACTTC	CSVDALLKVPGGIYEQYF
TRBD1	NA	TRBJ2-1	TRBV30	TGTGCCTGGACAACAGGGGGAGGAGAGCAGTTCTTC	CAWTTGGGEQFF
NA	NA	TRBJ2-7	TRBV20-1	TGCAGTGCTAGTGGCGGCCACGAGCAGTACTTC	CSASGGHEQYF
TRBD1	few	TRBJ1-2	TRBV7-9	TGTGCCAGCAGTACAGGACAGGTTTATGGCTACACCTTC	CASSTGQVYGYTF
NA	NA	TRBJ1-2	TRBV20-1	TGCAGTGCTCTTGGGACCCCCTATGGCTACACCTTC	CSALGTPYGYTF
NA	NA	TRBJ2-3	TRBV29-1	TGCAGCGTTGAACCGCCGGACGGTTCTAGCACAGATACGCAGTATTTT	CSVEPPDGSSTDTQYF
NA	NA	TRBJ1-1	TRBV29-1	TGCAGCGTTGATGGGGGAAGGAACACTGAAGCTTTCTTT	CSVDGGRNTEAFF
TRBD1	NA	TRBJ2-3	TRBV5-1	TGCGCCAGCAGCTTGGCGGGACAGGGGGACCCAGATACGCAGTATTTT	CASSLAGQGDPDTQYF
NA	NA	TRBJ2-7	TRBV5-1	TGCGCCAGCAGCCCGGTTGGCGGGCAGACCTACGAGCAGTACTTC	CASSPVGGQTYEQYF
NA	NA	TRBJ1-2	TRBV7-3	TGTGCCAGCAGCCCTACGGTTGGAATATATGGCTACACCTTC	CASSPTVGIYGYTF
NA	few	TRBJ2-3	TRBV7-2	TGTGCCAGCAGCTTAGTGTCCAACACAGATACGCAGTATTTT	CASSLVSNTDTQYF
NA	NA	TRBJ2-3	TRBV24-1	TGTGCCACCAGTCTGGGAGATACGCAGTATTTT	CATSLGDTQYF
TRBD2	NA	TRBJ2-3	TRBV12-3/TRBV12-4	TGTGCCAGCAGTTTCGGTAGCGGGATGGCGTCAGATACGCAGTATTTT	CASSFGSGMASDTQYF
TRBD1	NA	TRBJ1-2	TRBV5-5	TGTGCCAGCAGCTGGGGGGACAGGGATTTTGGTGGCTACACCTTC	CASSWGDRDFGGYTF
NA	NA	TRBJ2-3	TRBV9	TGTGCCAGCAGCTCACCGGGGCAGCCAGATACGCAGTATTTT	CASSSPGQPDTQYF
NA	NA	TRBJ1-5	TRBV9	TGTGCCAGCAGCTCATACGCGGGCCAGCCCCAGCATTTT	CASSSYAGQPQHF
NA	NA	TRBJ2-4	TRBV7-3	TGTGCCAGCAGCCTAAGGGCAGGGATCGACAATGAGCAGTACTTC	CASSLRAGIDNEQYF
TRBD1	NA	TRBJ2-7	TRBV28	TGTGCCAGCAGTGTGGGGACAGGGAGGCGCGAGCAGTACTTC	CASSVGTGRREQYF
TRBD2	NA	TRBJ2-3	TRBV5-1	TGCGCCAGCAGTTTTGCAGGGACTAGCGGGGAAACGCAGTATTTT	CASSFAGTSGETQYF
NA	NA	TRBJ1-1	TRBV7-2	TGTGCCAGCAGCTTAGCGTCACAGCAGAACACTGAAGCTTTCTTT	CASSLASQQNTEAFF
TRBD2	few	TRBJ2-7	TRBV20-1	TGCAGTGCCGACCGGACTAGCGGGAGGAGCGAGCAGTACTTC	CSADRTSGRSEQYF
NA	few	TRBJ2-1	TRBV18	TGTGCCAGCTCAACCGGACGATTGACGGGGAATGAGCAGTTCTTC	CASSTGRLTGNEQFF
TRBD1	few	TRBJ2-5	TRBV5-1	TGCGCCAGCAGCTCGGGACAGCTGCGAGAGACCCAGTACTTC	CASSSGQLRETQYF
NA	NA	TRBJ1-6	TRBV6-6	TGTGCCAGCAGTGACCAGCCTAATTCACCCCTCCACTTT	CASSDQPNSPLHF
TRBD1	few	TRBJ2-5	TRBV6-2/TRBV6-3	TGTGCCAGCTCGGACAGGGCCGGGCAGACCCAGTACTTC	CASSDRAGQTQYF
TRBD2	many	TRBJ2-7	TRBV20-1	TGCAGTGCTCTAGCGGACTACGAGCAGTACTTC	CSALADYEQYF
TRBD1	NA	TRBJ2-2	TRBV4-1	TGCGCCAGCAGCGTCCGGGACAGGGGGTACACCGGGGAGCTGTTTTTT	CASSVRDRGYTGELFF
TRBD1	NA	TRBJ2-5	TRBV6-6	TGTGCCAGCAGCCCAAGGACAGGAACTTCAGAGACCCAGTACTTC	CASSPRTGTSETQYF
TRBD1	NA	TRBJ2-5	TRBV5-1	TGCGCCAGCAGCTTGGTGGGGACAGGGGAGTTCTACGTGCAGTACTTC	CASSLVGTGEFYVQYF
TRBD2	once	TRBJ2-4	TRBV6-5	TGTGCCAGCAGTTACGTGCTAGCGGGAGCCAAAAACATTCAGTACTTC	CASSYVLAGAKNIQYF
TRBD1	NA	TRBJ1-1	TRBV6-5	TGTGCCAGCAGTTACGCGTCCGTGGGACAGGGGGAAGCTTTCTTT	CASSYASVGQGEAFF
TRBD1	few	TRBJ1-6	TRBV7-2	TGTGCCAGCAGCATAGCAGGGGGAGTTGATAATTCACCCCCCCACTTT	CASSIAGGVDNSPPHF
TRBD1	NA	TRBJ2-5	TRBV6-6	TGTGCCAGCAGTTCGGCCGACCGGGACAGAGAAGTGACCCAGTACTTC	CASSSADRDREVTQYF
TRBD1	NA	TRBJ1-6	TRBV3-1	TGTGCCAGCAGCCAGACGGGACAGGGTTTTGATTCACCCCTCCACTTT	CASSQTGQGFDSPLHF
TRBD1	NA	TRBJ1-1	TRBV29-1	TGCAGCGTTTTTCGGGACAGACGGACTGAAGCTTTCTTT	CSVFRDRRTEAFF
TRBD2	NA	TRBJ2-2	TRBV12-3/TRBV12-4	TGTGCCAGCAGTTCGGGGGGGGCGAACACCGGGGAGCTGTTTTTT	CASSSGGANTGELFF